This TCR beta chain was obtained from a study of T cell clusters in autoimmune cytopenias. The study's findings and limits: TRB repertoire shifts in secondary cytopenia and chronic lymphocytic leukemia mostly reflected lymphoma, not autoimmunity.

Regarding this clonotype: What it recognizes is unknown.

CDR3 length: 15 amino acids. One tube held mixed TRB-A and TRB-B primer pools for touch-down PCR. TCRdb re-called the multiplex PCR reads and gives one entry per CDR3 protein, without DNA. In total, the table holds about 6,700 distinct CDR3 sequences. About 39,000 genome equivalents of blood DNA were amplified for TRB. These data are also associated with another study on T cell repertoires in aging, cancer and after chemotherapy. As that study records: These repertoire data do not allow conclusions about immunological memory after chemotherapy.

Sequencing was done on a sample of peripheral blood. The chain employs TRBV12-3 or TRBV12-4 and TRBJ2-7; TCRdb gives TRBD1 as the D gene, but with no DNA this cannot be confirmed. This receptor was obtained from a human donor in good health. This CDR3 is CASSPTSGTVRGQYF.